The source of this T cell receptor beta chain is a study of Graves' ophthalmopathy and Graves' hyperthyroidism. Study conclusions and caveats: Progression of ophthalmopathy was predicted by the model with about 66% sensitivity and 72% to 85% specificity.

A note on this clonotype: Its cognate antigen is unknown.

The ends lost 7 bases at V and 2 bases at J; junction bases unmatched: 4. The CDR3 is made up of 14 amino acids. Germline CDR1 MNHEY, CDR2 SMNVEV (reference sequence). RNA transcripts served as template for amplifying TCR beta CDR3 sequences. HTBI primers primed a first-round RT-PCR, and a second-round multiplex PCR followed. TCRdb re-called the multiplex PCR reads through MiXCR, storing one row per CDR3 protein. The sample comprises 450,000 or so distinct CDR3 sequences, roughly an eighth of which are singletons, and 9.8% rests with the top ten. The receptor comes from a woman between 25 and 40 years old with Graves' ophthalmopathy. The source material was blood. The chain uses TRBV27 and TRBJ2-7; TRBD2 agrees at 11 bases. CDR3 in DNA: TGTGCCAGCAAGCAGACTAGCGGGGCCTACGAGCAGTACTTC. Translation gives CASKQTSGAYEQYF.